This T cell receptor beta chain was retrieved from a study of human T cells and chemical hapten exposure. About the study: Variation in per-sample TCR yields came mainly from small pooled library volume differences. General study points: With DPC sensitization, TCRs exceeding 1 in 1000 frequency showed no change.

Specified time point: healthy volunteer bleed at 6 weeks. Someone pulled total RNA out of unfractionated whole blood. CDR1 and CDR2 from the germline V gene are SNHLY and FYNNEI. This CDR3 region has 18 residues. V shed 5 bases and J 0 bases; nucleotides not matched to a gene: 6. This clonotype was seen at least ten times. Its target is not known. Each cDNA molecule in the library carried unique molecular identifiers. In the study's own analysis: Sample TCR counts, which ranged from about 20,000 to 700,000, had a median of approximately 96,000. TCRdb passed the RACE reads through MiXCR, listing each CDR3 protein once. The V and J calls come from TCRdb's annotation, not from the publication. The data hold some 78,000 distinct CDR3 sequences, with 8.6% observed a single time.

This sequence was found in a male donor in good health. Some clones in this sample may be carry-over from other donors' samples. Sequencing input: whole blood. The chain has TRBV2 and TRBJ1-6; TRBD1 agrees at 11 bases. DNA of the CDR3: TGTGCCAGCAGTCGGACAGGGGGCGAGAGCTCCTATAATTCACCCCTCCACTTT. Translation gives CASSRTGGESSYNSPLHF.